The clone carrying this TCR beta chain was recorded at least ten times. Its target is not known. These data are taken from a study of Graves' ophthalmopathy and Graves' hyperthyroidism. Hyperthyroidism was classified as stable if no ophthalmopathy occurred within 18 months of follow-up. Aged 18 to 65, hyperthyroidism patients had been newly diagnosed, with under 2 months' duration. The V gene end was trimmed by 7 bases and the J gene end by 0 bases; junction bases not matched to a gene: 10. Per the germline V gene, CDR1 is DFQATT and CDR2 is SNEGSKA (reference sequence). The CDR3 totals 15 residues. Amplification of TCR beta CDR3 regions used RNA transcripts. In the first round, RT-PCR was carried out with HTBI primers, and a multiplex PCR formed the second round. TCRdb re-derived calls from the multiplex PCR reads in MiXCR, one entry per CDR3 protein. This sample has roughly 410,000 distinct CDR3 sequences, with approximately 15% found just once.

Findings of the study overall: Blood also harbored most expanded thyroid clonotypes above 0.001 frequency. Classification of ophthalmopathy versus stable hyperthyroidism by a 13-signature model yielded around 88% sensitivity and just under 83% specificity.

Material: peripheral blood. The rearrangement joins TRBV20-1 to TRBJ2-5, with 8 bases that match TRBD2. The receptor was derived from a woman aged 18-35 years with stable Graves' hyperthyroidism. CDR3 loop: CSVVNSGAYQETQYF. CDR3 coding DNA: TGCAGTGTCGTAAATAGCGGGGCTTACCAAGAGACCCAGTACTTC.